This is a list of T cell receptor beta chains from one sample in a study of technical replicates of blood from a handful of donors. The assay was immunoSEQ multiplex PCR, and TCRdb's table has in-frame clones only and misses some. The table has tens of thousands of clones, around 94% seen once; the top ten hold 0.2% to 0.3%. Sequencing used T cells isolated from PBMCs. The receptors come from a human donor in good health. Both conserved end residues are part of each CDR3. The order of the fields is J gene, V gene, CDR3 length, D gene, CDR3 protein. The D gene is left open where the match is weak.

TRBJ1-1 TRBV7-9 13 . CASSLAGVRDAFF
TRBJ1-1 TRBV4-1 15 . CASSQSGREGTEAFF
TRBJ2-3 TRBV5-6 14 TRBD1 CASSWGQGGDTQYF
TRBJ2-7 TRBV5-6 15 . CASSPRGGSWYEQYF
TRBJ2-3 TRBV2 14 . CASILDRTTDTQYF
TRBJ1-2 TRBV5-1 13 . CASSETLDYGYTF
TRBJ1-1 TRBV18 12 . CASSPRRTEAFF
TRBJ2-7 TRBV5-6 15 TRBD1 CASSRGTVQTYEQYF
TRBJ1-5 TRBV13 14 . CASSFHSSNQPQHF
TRBJ2-1 TRBV19 14 . CASSKGVTYNEQFF